This TCR beta chain was observed in a study of memory CD4+ T cells and cytomegalovirus serostatus (dated by TCRdb to between 2018 and 2020). Background for the entire study: A total of some 33 healthy Belgian adults, of whom 9 were CMV seropositive and about 24 were CMV seronegative, were included in the cohort. To replicate a published TCR-based CMV serostatus classifier, the study sequenced CD4+ memory TCRbeta repertoires from a Belgian cohort whose cytomegalovirus serostatus was known. Summary of the overall study and its limitations: The results were interpreted as suggesting that the CMV-associated TCR signature is largely present in the CD4+ memory repertoire. Only CD4+CD45RO+ memory cells were sequenced, unlike the original study, which covered naive and memory CD4+ and CD8+ populations. Of under 200 previously reported CMV-associated TCRbeta sequences, about 62 appeared in the CD4+ memory repertoires, each in one to five individuals. CMV serostatus prediction reached a median bootstrapped AUC of approximately 0.96 with the original framework and roughly 0.9 with a US-trained random forest. The original-framework classifier achieved a median bootstrapped AUC of approximately 0.95 with a 95% CI of 0.76-1.00 on the Belgian cohort.

Single viable CD3+CD4+CD8-CD45RO+ cells were sorted as memory CD4+ T cells on a FACSAria II. To determine CMV serostatus, a Roche Elecsys assay was used that detects serum IgG against CMV pp150, pp28, p38 and p52. Once the samples were thawed, total CD4+ T cells were enriched through positive selection using CD4 magnetic microbeads. The samples came from a different study that was designed specifically to examine the CD4+ T cell memory repertoire. Peripheral blood mononuclear cells were isolated and cryopreserved according to standard operating procedures, and serum was kept at -80 degrees C. CD3-PerCP (BW264/56), CD4-APC (RPA-T4), CD45RO-PE (UCHT1) and CD8-Pacific Orange (3B5) antibodies were used for staining, and non-viable cells were excluded with Sytox blue. The Quick-DNA Microprep Kit was used to extract genomic DNA from the sorted cells. Amplification of TCRbeta DNA was done with the immunoSEQ hsTCRbeta kit, following the protocol from the manufacturer. TCRbeta libraries were sequenced on an Illumina MiSeq instrument. The paper's processing steps were these. Following removal of out-of-frame sequences, 2.4 million or so distinct TCRbeta sequences were retained, with an average of approximately 69,000 per individual. Each individual was scored according to the count of 160 or so previously reported CMV-associated TCRbeta sequences and the total productive distinct TCRbeta count. A beta-binomial model was reimplemented in Python, and random forests from scikit-learn, run with default parameters, were trained on data from the US cohort. Classifier performance on the Belgian cohort was reported as the median AUC with percentile confidence intervals calculated over 10,000 bootstrap iterations. Sourced from immuneACCESS, this table was stored by TCRdb with only in-frame sequences that have V and J called. A share of the clones is absent; for the studies checked, an unresolved V gene accounts for under half, and the remainder has no known explanation. The V and J calls and clone size come from that table; D and trimming were worked out from the DNA. The sample includes approximately 60,000 clones, with about three quarters observed a single time. Jointly, the top ten make up about 2.6% of the sample.

Based on the germline V gene (reference sequence), the CDR1 and CDR2 sequences are LNHDA and SQIVND. The germline V end is reduced by 6 bases and the J end by 0 bases; junction bases left unmatched: 4. From the cysteine through the phenylalanine, the CDR3 covers 15 amino acids. Only CDR3 DNA is held: 45 bases, read in frame from base 1. As concerns this clone: This receptor's antigen is unknown. Nothing much larger sits one base from this clone, and base qualities are not available.

What was sequenced was memory CD4+ T cells from blood. This TCR was sampled from an adult in good health and CMV-seropositive. Rearrangement joined TRBV19 to TRBJ2-1, and 8 junctional nucleotides match TRBD2. The sequence in DNA is TGTGCCAGTAGGACTAGCGTCAGCTCCTACAATGAGCAGTTCTTC. Translated, this is CASRTSVSSYNEQFF. Joined to the reference TRBV19 and TRBJ2-1 proteins, this CDR3 gives the full variable domain: DGGITQSPKYLFRKEGQNVTLSCEQNLNHDAMYWYRQDPGQGLRLIYYSQIVNDFQKGDIAEGYSVSREKKESFPLTVTSAQKNPTAFYLCASRTSVSSYNEQFFGPGTRLTVL.